These 14 T cell receptor beta chains originate from one sample sequenced in a study of cytomegalovirus exposure and HLA in healthy donors. The PCR contained 60 Vbeta and 13 Jbeta primers. This table comes from immunoSEQ multiplex PCR, and its TCRdb copy is limited to in-frame clones, with some not included. The table records 100,000 to 150,000 clones, 65% to 90% of them present only once. Specimen: PBMCs. These receptor sequences come from a woman between 18 and 29 years old in good health and CMV-seropositive.

The chain links TRBV7-9 to TRBJ2-5; D might be TRBD2 (5 bases). Germline V gene lookup returns CDR1 SEHNR and CDR2 FQNEAQ (reference sequence). The CDR3 spans 13 residues. Trimming removed 4 bases from V and 4 bases from J, with 10 bases in between. The DNA for the CDR3 is TGTGCCAGCAGCTCGGGATGGGGAGAGACCCAGTACTTC. Amino acid sequence: CASSSGWGETQYF.

This rearrangement joins TRBV11-1 to TRBJ2-7; D may be TRBD2 (6 bases). The CDR3 is 13 residues long. The ends were cut back, 5 bases at V and 3 bases at J, with 11 bases in the middle. Per the germline V gene, CDR1 is SGHAT and CDR2 is FQDESV (reference sequence). DNA of the CDR3: TGTGCCAGCAGCCAGACTAGTCGCTACGAGCAGTACTTC. Translating it yields CASSQTSRYEQYF. The full variable domain, rest sourced from reference TRBV11-1 and TRBJ2-7, is EAEVAQSPRYKITEKSQAVAFWCDPISGHATLYWYRQILGQGPELLVQFQDESVVDDSQLPKDRFSAERLKGVDSTLKIQPAELGDSAMYLCASSQTSRYEQYFGPGTRLTVT.

The J gene is TRBJ2-1, the V gene TRBV2; 11 bases match TRBD2. From germline, CDR1 is SNHLY and CDR2 FYNNEI. This CDR3 is built from 18 residues. V shed 10 bases, J shed 1 base, and the junction held 15 bases outside the gene matches. CDR3 amino acids: CAICRLLSGGVSYNEQFF. The CDR3 DNA reads as TGTGCCATTTGCAGGCTTCTTAGCGGGGGGGTTTCCTACAATGAGCAGTTCTTC. Looking up the rest from reference TRBV2 and TRBJ2-1 gives the full variable domain: EPEVTQTPSHQVTQMGQEVILRCVPISNHLYFYWYRQILGQKVEFLVSFYNNEISEKSEIFDDQFSVERPDGSNFTLKIRSTKLEDSAMYFCAICRLLSGGVSYNEQFFGPGTRLTVL.

The V call is TRBV7-2, the J call TRBJ2-5; 7 bases are a match to TRBD1. The CDR3 sequence is 15 residues long. CDR1 and CDR2 from the germline V gene are SGHTA and FQGNSA. Unmatched junction bases numbered 13, after V lost 5 bases and J lost 7 bases. The CDR3 sequence: CASSLRGGEGATQYF. CDR3 in DNA: TGTGCCAGCAGCCTCCGGGGCGGAGAGGGGGCGACCCAGTACTTC.

This clone was observed a handful of times. Here the CDR3 DNA reads TGTGCCAGCAGTTACGGGGGGGGCGGGGGCACTGAAGCTTTCTTT. As protein: CASSYGGGGGTEAFF. The chain couples TRBV6-6 to TRBJ1-1; perhaps TRBD1 as D (6 bases). V lost 2 bases and J 4 bases, leaving 14 bases between the germline ends. Germline CDR1 is MNHNY and CDR2 is SVGAGI (reference sequence). The CDR3 runs 15 residues.

The chain links TRBV10-2 to TRBJ1-4; D gene ambiguous. The V end was cut by 6 bases, the J end by 3 bases, with 14 bases between. This CDR3 has 15 amino acids. CDR1 and CDR2 from the germline V gene are WSHSY and SAAADI. The CDR3 DNA is TGCGCCAGCAGGGCTAACAGTGTGGCTAATGAAAAACTGTTTTTT. Translating it yields CASRANSVANEKLFF.

The chain has TRBV5-1 and TRBJ2-3, with 10 nucleotides matching TRBD2. The ends lost 2 bases at V and 4 bases at J; junction bases unmatched: 4. Looked up from germline, CDR1 is SGHRS and CDR2 is YFSETQ. The CDR3 extends over 15 amino acids. CDR3 sequence (DNA): TGCGCCAGCAGCTTCGGTGGACTAGCGGCAGATACGCAGTATTTT. Protein: CASSFGGLAADTQYF. Based on the CDR3 plus reference TRBV5-1 and TRBJ2-3, the full variable domain is KAGVTQTPRYLIKTRGQQVTLSCSPISGHRSVSWYQQTPGQGLQFLFEYFSETQRNKGNFPGRFSGRQFSNSRSEMNVSTLELGDSALYLCASSFGGLAADTQYFGPGTRLTVL.

The CDR3 region is CASSPWTGGTGELFF. CDR3 in DNA: TGTGCCAGCAGCCCCTGGACAGGGGGCACCGGGGAGCTGTTTTTT. J is TRBJ2-2 and V is TRBV14; 10 nucleotides line up with TRBD1. The CDR3 totals 15 residues. V lost 4 bases to trimming and J lost 4 bases; unmatched junction nucleotides: 3. Germline values: CDR1 SGHDN, CDR2 FVKESK.

The chain uses TRBV5-1 and TRBJ1-5, with D maybe TRBD1 (6 bases). CDR1 is SGHRS and CDR2 is YFSETQ in the germline V gene. Trimming removed 4 bases at V and 7 bases at J, with 18 bases between. The CDR3 loop spans 15 amino acids. This CDR3 is CASSPLPGQGQPQHF. CDR3 in DNA: TGCGCCAGCAGCCCTCTGCCGGGACAAGGACAGCCCCAGCATTTT.

The chain couples TRBV19 to TRBJ2-1; perhaps TRBD1 as D (6 bases). The CDR3 runs to 15 residues. The germline CDR1 and CDR2 sequences are LNHDA and SQIVND (reference sequence). V dropped 3 bases and J dropped 5 bases, with 14 bases sitting between them. CDR3 amino acids: CASSMGYAGDNEQFF. For the CDR3, the DNA is TGTGCCAGTAGTATGGGGTACGCAGGGGACAATGAGCAGTTCTTC.

Regarding this clone: The germline gene is not matched at one end of the junction; a read error may be the cause. This CDR3 reads CASSLQGFSYNSPLHF. CDR3 coding DNA: TGTGCCAGCAGTTTACAGGGGTTTTCCTATAATTCACCCCTTCACTTT. The chain has TRBV11-2 and TRBJ1-6; 7 bases are a match to TRBD1. Germline values: CDR1 SGHAT, CDR2 FQNNGV. The CDR3 has 16 residues.

The chain recombines TRBV7-9 with TRBJ2-7, with D possibly being TRBD1 (6 bases). Germline values: CDR1 SEHNR, CDR2 FQNEAQ (reference sequence). Trimming took 2 bases from V and 5 from J, leaving 22 bases between them. The CDR3 has 17 amino acids. Here the CDR3 reads CASSLKGSGAVNDEQYF. CDR3 DNA sequence: TGTGCCAGCAGCTTAAAGGGCTCAGGGGCGGTCAACGACGAGCAGTACTTC.

The chain joins TRBV25-1 to TRBJ2-7; 7 nucleotides line up with TRBD1. Germline V gene sequence: CDR1 MGHDK, CDR2 SYGVNS. The ends lost 4 bases at V and 0 bases at J; junction bases unmatched: 9. The CDR3 is 16 amino acids. The CDR3 here is CASSAQDRAPSYEQYF. The CDR3 DNA follows: TGTGCCAGCAGTGCCCAAGACAGGGCCCCCTCCTACGAGCAGTACTTC.

The V and J genes are TRBV5-1 and TRBJ2-7, with 9 positions matching TRBD2. The CDR3 has 14 residues. Per the germline V gene, CDR1 is SGHRS and CDR2 is YFSETQ. J was trimmed by 4 bases and V by 0 bases; bases with no gene match: 2. The CDR3 loop is CASSLGLAVYEQYF. CDR3 DNA sequence: TGCGCCAGCAGCTTGGGACTAGCGGTGTACGAGCAGTACTTC. Looking up the rest from reference TRBV5-1 and TRBJ2-7 gives the full variable domain: KAGVTQTPRYLIKTRGQQVTLSCSPISGHRSVSWYQQTPGQGLQFLFEYFSETQRNKGNFPGRFSGRQFSNSRSEMNVSTLELGDSALYLCASSLGLAVYEQYFGPGTRLTVT.